The subject of this entry is one TCR beta chain. TCRdb re-called the PCR reads through MiXCR, storing one row per CDR3 protein. The repertoire includes 400,000 to 600,000 distinct CDR3 sequences, 20% to 25% of them detected once, and around 0.84% sits in the top ten. V dropped 4 bases and J dropped 2; count of bases not matched to a gene: 4. CDR1 PRHDT and CDR2 FYEKMQ come from the germline V gene (reference sequence). CDR3 length: 15 residues. These data belong to a study of molecular identifiers for immune sequencing clone quantification. This TCR derives from a human donor in good health. Some libraries in this study had Jurkat cell RNA spiked in. V is TRBV13 and J is TRBJ2-1, with TRBD1 identical over 8 bases. The sequencing sample was made of naive CD8+ T cells from blood, with Jurkat cell RNA spiked in. Stated subset: FACS-sorted CD8+CD4-CCR7+CD45RA+ naive T cells. The DNA for the CDR3 is TGTGCCAGCAGCTCTACAGGGGGAACCTACAATGAGCAGTTCTTC. It specifies CASSSTGGTYNEQFF.